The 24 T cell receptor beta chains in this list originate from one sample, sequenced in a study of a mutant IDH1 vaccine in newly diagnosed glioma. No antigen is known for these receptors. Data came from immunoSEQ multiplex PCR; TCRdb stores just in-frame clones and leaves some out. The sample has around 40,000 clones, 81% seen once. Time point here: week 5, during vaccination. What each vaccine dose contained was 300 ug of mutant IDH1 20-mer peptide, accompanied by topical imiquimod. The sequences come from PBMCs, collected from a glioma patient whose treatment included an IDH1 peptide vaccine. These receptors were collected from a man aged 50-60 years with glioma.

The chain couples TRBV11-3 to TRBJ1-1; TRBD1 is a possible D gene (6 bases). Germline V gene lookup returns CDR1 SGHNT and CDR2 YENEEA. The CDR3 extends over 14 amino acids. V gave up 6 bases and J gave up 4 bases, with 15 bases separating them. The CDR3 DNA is TGTGCCAGCAGTAACAGGGTTGGGGGCACTGAAGCTTTCTTT. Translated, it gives CASSNRVGGTEAFF.

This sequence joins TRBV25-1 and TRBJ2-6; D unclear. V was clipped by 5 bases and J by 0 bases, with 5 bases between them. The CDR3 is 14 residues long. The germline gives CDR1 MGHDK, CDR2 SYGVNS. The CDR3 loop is CASSRASGANVLTF. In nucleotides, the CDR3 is TGTGCCAGCAGTCGGGCCTCTGGGGCCAACGTCCTGACTTTC.

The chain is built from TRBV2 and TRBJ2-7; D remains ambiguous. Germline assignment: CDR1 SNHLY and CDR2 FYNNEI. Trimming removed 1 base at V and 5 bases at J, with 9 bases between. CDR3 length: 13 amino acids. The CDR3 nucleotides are TGTGCCAGCAGTGAAGTAGGTGAAGACGAGCAGTACTTC. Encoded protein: CASSEVGEDEQYF.

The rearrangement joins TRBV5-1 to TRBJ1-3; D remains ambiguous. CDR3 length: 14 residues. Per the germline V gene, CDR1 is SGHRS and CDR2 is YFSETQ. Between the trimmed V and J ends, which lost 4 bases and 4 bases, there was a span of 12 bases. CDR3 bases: TGCGCCAGCAGCGACGGACCAGCGGGAAACACCATATATTTT. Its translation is CASSDGPAGNTIYF.

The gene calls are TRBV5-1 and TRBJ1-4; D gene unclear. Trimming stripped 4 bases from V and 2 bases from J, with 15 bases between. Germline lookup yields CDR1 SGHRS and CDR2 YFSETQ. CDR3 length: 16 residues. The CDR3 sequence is CASSLQMPGTNEKLFF. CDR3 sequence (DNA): TGCGCCAGCAGCCTTCAAATGCCGGGGACTAATGAAAAACTGTTTTTT.

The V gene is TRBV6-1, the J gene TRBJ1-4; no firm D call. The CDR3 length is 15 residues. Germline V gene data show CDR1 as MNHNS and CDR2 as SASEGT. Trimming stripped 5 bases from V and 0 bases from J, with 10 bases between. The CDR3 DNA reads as TGTGCCAGCAGTCCTAACCCTGCAACTAATGAAAAACTGTTTTTT. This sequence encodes CASSPNPATNEKLFF.

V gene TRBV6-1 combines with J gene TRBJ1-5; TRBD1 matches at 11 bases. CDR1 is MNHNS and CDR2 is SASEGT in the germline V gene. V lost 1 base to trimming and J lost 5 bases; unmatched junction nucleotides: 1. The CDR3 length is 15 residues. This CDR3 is CASSEGDRGYQPQHF. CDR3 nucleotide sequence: TGTGCCAGCAGTGAAGGGGACAGGGGGTATCAGCCCCAGCATTTT.

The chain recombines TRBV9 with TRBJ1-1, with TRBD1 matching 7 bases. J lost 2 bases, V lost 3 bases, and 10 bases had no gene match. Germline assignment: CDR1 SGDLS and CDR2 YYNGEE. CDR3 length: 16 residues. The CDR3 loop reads CASSDNLRTGNTEAFF. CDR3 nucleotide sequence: TGTGCCAGCAGCGACAACCTAAGGACAGGCAACACTGAAGCTTTCTTT.

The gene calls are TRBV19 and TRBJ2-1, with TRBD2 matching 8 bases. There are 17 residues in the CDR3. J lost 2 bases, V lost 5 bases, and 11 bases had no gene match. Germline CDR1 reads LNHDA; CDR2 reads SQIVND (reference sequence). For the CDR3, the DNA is TGTGCCAGTAGTCCCCGACCGGGACTAGGCCCCTACAATGAGCAGTTCTTC. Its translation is CASSPRPGLGPYNEQFF.

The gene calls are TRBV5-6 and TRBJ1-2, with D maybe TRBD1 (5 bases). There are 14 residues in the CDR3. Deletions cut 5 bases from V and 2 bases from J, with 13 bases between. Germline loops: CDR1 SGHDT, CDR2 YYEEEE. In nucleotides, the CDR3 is TGTGCCAGCAGTCCGAGGAACAGGAACTATGGCTACACCTTC. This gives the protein CASSPRNRNYGYTF.

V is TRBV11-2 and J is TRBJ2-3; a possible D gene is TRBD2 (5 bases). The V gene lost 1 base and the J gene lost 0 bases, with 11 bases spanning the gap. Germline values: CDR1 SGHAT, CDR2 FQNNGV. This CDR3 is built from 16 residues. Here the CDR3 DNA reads TGTGCCAGCAGCTTAGGACGGGAATGGAGCACAGATACGCAGTATTTT. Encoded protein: CASSLGREWSTDTQYF.

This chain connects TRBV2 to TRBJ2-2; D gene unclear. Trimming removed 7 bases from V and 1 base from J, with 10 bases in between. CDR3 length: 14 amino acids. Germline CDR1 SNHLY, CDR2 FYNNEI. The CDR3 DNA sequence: TGTGCCAGCATTCCCCACAGGAACACCGGGGAGCTGTTTTTT. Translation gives CASIPHRNTGELFF.

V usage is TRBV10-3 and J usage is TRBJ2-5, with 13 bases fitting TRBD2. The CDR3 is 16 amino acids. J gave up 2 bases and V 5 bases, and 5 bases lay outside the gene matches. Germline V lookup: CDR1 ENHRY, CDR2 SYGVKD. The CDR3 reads CAISRGLAGVQETQYF. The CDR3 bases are TGTGCCATCAGTCGCGGACTAGCGGGGGTACAAGAGACCCAGTACTTC.

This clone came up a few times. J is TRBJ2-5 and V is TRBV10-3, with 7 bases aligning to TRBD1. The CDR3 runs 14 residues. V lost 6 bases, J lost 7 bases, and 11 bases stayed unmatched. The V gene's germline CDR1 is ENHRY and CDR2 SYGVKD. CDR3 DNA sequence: TGTGCCATCAGACCCGGGACAGTGGTAGGGACCCAGTACTTC. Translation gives CAIRPGTVVGTQYF.

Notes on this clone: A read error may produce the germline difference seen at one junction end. CDR3 in DNA: TGCGCCAGCAGCCAAGATGGACGATTATCGACCTTC. The encoded protein is CASSQDGRLSTF. The J gene is TRBJ2-7, the V gene TRBV4-1; the D is unclear. The CDR3 has 12 residues. CDR1 and CDR2 from the germline V gene are MGHRA and YSYEKL.

This chain's CDR3 is CAISEVGSYEQYF. CDR3 bases: TGTGCCATCAGTGAGGTTGGCTCCTACGAGCAGTACTTC. The chain recombines TRBV10-3 with TRBJ2-7; D gene ambiguous. This CDR3 has 13 amino acids. Trimming stripped 2 bases from V and 0 bases from J, with 5 bases between. CDR1 and CDR2 from the germline V gene are ENHRY and SYGVKD.

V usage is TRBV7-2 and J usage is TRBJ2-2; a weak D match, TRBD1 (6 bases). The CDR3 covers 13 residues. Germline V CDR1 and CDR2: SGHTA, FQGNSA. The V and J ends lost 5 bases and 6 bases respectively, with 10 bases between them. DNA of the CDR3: TGTGCCAGCAGCCCCAGGGGACCCGGGGAGCTGTTTTTT. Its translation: CASSPRGPGELFF.

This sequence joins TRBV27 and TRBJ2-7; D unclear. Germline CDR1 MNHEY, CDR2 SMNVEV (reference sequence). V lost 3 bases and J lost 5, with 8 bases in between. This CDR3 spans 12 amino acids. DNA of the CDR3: TGTGCCAGCAGTTTGGAAGGGAACGAGCAGTACTTC. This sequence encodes CASSLEGNEQYF.

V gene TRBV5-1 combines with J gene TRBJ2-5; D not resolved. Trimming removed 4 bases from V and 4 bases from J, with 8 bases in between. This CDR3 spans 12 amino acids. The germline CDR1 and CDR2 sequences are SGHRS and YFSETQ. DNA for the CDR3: TGCGCCAGCAGCGCTGGTCGAGAGACCCAGTACTTC. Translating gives CASSAGRETQYF.

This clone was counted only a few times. CDR3 protein: CASSPLVNGGVYGYTF. In DNA form, the CDR3 reads TGTGCCAGCAGTCCCCTGGTTAACGGGGGAGTTTATGGCTACACCTTC. The chain has TRBV11-2 and TRBJ1-2; D might be TRBD1 (5 bases). Germline-derived CDR1 and CDR2 are SGHAT and FQNNGV. V gave up 6 bases and J gave up 5 bases, with 22 bases separating them. The CDR3 is 16 residues long.

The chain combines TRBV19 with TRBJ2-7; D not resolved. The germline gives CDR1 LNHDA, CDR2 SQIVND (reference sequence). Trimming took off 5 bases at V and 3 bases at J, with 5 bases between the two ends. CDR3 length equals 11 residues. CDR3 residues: CASSGVYEQYF. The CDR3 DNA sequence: TGTGCCAGTAGTGGGGTCTACGAGCAGTACTTC.

CDR3 in DNA: TGTGCCAGCAGCTTGGGGGTGAATTCTAACTATGGCTACACCTTC. Its translation: CASSLGVNSNYGYTF. V usage is TRBV7-2 and J usage is TRBJ1-2; D is possibly TRBD1 (5 bases). This CDR3 region has 15 residues. Germline CDR1 and CDR2: SGHTA and FQGNSA. The V end lost 3 bases, the J end lost 0 bases, and 11 bases lay between the germline ends. The variable domain in full, with the rest retrieved from reference TRBV7-2 and TRBJ1-2, is GAGVSQSPSNKVTEKGKDVELRCDPISGHTALYWYRQSLGQGLEFLIYFQGNSAPDKSGLPSDRFSAERTGGSVSTLTIQRTQQEDSAVYLCASSLGVNSNYGYTFGSGTRLTVV.

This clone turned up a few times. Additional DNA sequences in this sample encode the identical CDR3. DNA of the CDR3: TGTGCCAGCAGCCCTCAGAACACCGGGGAGCTGTTTTTT. Its translation: CASSPQNTGELFF. The chain couples TRBV9 to TRBJ2-2; D unclear. The CDR3 spans 13 residues. Trimming shortened V by 4 bases and J by 1 base, and 5 bases separated the two germline ends. Germline loops: CDR1 SGDLS, CDR2 YYNGEE. Together with reference TRBV9 and TRBJ2-2, the CDR3 gives the full variable domain: DSGVTQTPKHLITATGQRVTLRCSPRSGDLSVYWYQQSLDQGLQFLIQYYNGEERAKGNILERFSAQQFPDLHSELNLSSLELGDSALYFCASSPQNTGELFFGEGSRLTVL.

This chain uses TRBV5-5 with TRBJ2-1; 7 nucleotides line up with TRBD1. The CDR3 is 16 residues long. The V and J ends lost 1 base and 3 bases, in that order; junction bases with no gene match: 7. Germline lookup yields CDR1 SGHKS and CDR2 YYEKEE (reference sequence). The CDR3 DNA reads TGTGCCAGCAGCTTGTATGGACAGGAGTTCTACAATGAGCAGTTCTTC. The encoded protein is CASSLYGQEFYNEQFF.